This TCR beta chain was sequenced during a study of blood T cell repertoires in COVID-19. Study-level information: Sites across the United States, Italy and Spain contributed samples from acute and convalescent COVID-19. The cDNA or gDNA used as material had been derived from T cells, B-cell-depleted T cells, or PBMCs.

Per the authors' pipeline: Nucleated cell counts were estimated from reference gene primer amplification. TCRdb's copy holds only in-frame clones and misses some; the assay was immunoSEQ multiplex PCR. That table gives V, J and clone size, and the DNA gave D and trimming. Among roughly 320,000 clones listed, around 87% were seen once. Trimming pared 1 base from V and 0 bases from J, leaving 8 bases between. This CDR3 is 16 amino acids long. Germline V gene sequence: CDR1 SGHTS, CDR2 YDEGEE. This clone came up once. The chain has TRBV5-8 and TRBJ1-6; no reliable D call. The sequence was collected from a man between 65 and 85 years old with acute or convalescent COVID-19. The material sequenced was peripheral blood. CDR3 residues: CASSLFLSSYNSPLHF. The DNA of the CDR3 is TGTGCCAGCAGCTTGTTTCTGAGCTCCTATAATTCACCCCTCCACTTT.